This TCR beta chain was observed in a study of cytomegalovirus exposure and HLA in healthy donors. Method: immunoSEQ multiplex PCR; TCRdb's copy keeps in-frame clones and lacks some. The sample lists fewer than 250,000 clones; around 86% were seen once. Trimming took 0 bases from V and 0 from J, leaving 10 bases between them. The CDR3 sequence is 15 residues long. From germline, CDR1 is SGHRS and CDR2 YFSETQ. This receptor was taken from a woman aged 18-29 years in good health and CMV-seronegative. Sequencing was done on a sample of PBMCs. This sequence joins TRBV5-1 and TRBJ2-7; tentative D call: TRBD1 (6 bases). Here the CDR3 DNA reads TGCGCCAGCAGCTTGGATCCGGACAGCTCCTACGAGCAGTACTTC. Its translation: CASSLDPDSSYEQYF. Filled out from reference TRBV5-1 and TRBJ2-7, the complete variable domain reads KAGVTQTPRYLIKTRGQQVTLSCSPISGHRSVSWYQQTPGQGLQFLFEYFSETQRNKGNFPGRFSGRQFSNSRSEMNVSTLELGDSALYLCASSLDPDSSYEQYFGPGTRLTVT.